Each of the 20 T cell receptor beta chains below was sequenced from the same sample in a study of shared clonotypes between healthy human individuals. Here immunoSEQ multiplex PCR was the method, and the copy in TCRdb shows in-frame clones only, minus some. Among roughly 700,000 clones listed, less than 95% were seen once. The sequenced material came from memory CD8+ T cells from PBMCs. Subset here: CD45RO+ cells pooled with CCR7-negative TemRA cells. The source is a young man in good health. Some clones in this sample may be carry-over from other donors' samples.

The V and J genes are TRBV27 and TRBJ2-7; the match to TRBD2 covers 7 bases. Trimming cost V 5 bases and J 4 bases; bases outside gene matches: 5. The CDR3 length is 13 residues. Germline V lookup: CDR1 MNHEY, CDR2 SMNVEV (reference sequence). The chain's CDR3 is CASSPLGGYEQYF. CDR3 nucleotide sequence: TGTGCCAGCAGTCCCCTCGGGGGGTACGAGCAGTACTTC.

CDR3 DNA sequence: TGTGCCATCAGTGTGGGCGTCATTATGAACACTGAAGCTTTCTTT. This sequence encodes CAISVGVIMNTEAFF. The rearrangement links TRBV10-3 to TRBJ1-1, with D hard to call. Per germline, CDR1 ENHRY and CDR2 SYGVKD. This CDR3 has 15 residues. V was clipped by 4 bases and J by 0 bases, with 12 bases between them.

This clone was picked up one time. The V call is TRBV9, the J call TRBJ2-1, with 11 bases that match TRBD2. The germline CDR1 and CDR2 sequences are SGDLS and YYNGEE. With 3 bases clipped from V and 5 bases from J, the junction kept 4 bases outside the gene matches. The CDR3 loop spans 15 amino acids. The CDR3 reads CASSETSGTHNEQFF. DNA for the CDR3: TGTGCCAGCAGCGAGACTAGCGGGACGCACAATGAGCAGTTCTTC.

The CDR3 coding sequence is TGTGCCAGCGGATGGACAGGGAAGGACACTGAAGCTTTCTTT. Translated: CASGWTGKDTEAFF. The genes are TRBV5-4 and TRBJ1-1, with 8 bases lining up with TRBD1. Germline CDR1 reads SGHNT; CDR2 reads YYREEE (reference sequence). J lost 3 bases, V lost 7 bases, and 8 bases had no gene match. CDR3 length equals 14 residues.

V and J are TRBV6-4 and TRBJ1-5; no definite D call. V was trimmed by 2 bases and J by 2 bases, leaving 7 bases between them. Germline V CDR1 and CDR2: MRHNA, SNTAGT. The CDR3 has 14 residues. In nucleotides, the CDR3 is TGTGCCAGCAGTGACAGGGTGGGCAATCAGCCCCAGCATTTT. Protein sequence: CASSDRVGNQPQHF.

The rearrangement uses TRBV6-5 and TRBJ1-5; D is perhaps TRBD1 (5 bases). The V gene lost 2 bases and the J gene lost 9 bases, with 17 bases spanning the gap. Germline CDR1 is MNHEY and CDR2 is SVGAGI. The CDR3 is made up of 15 amino acids. The CDR3: CASSYQQTRVWPQHF. CDR3 nucleotide sequence: TGTGCCAGCAGTTACCAACAAACCAGGGTTTGGCCCCAGCATTTT.

The chain is built from TRBV7-9 and TRBJ2-5, with TRBD1 matching over 7 bases. CDR1 and CDR2 (germline): SEHNR, FQNEAQ (reference sequence). Trimming removed 5 bases from V and 4 bases from J; junction bases left unmatched: 10. The CDR3 contains 15 residues. The CDR3: CASSLRQGRIETQYF. CDR3 in DNA: TGTGCCAGCAGCCTTCGACAGGGAAGAATAGAGACCCAGTACTTC.

The chain is built from TRBV2 and TRBJ2-7; 8 bases fit TRBD1. Germline V gene data show CDR1 as SNHLY and CDR2 as FYNNEI. This CDR3 is 14 amino acids long. Germline trimming cut 6 bases from V and 5 bases from J; bases unmatched to any gene: 9. The CDR3 bases are TGTGCCAGCAGGGGGGGTGACAGGGGTCACGAGCAGTACTTC. It encodes CASRGGDRGHEQYF.

The CDR3 DNA reads TGCGCCAGCAGCGGGGGGAATGAAAAACTGTTTTTT. This translates into CASSGGNEKLFF. The chain employs TRBV4-3 and TRBJ1-4; possible D gene TRBD1, 5 bases. V was trimmed by 5 bases and J by 5 bases, leaving 6 bases between them. Germline V gives CDR1 LGHNA, CDR2 YSLEER. CDR3 length equals 12 residues.

This clone came up a few times. It may be a read error: a sequence one base away is much more abundant. The rearrangement joins TRBV7-8 to TRBJ1-5; the D is unclear. V was clipped by 2 bases and J by 5 bases, with 4 bases between them. Germline values: CDR1 SGHVS, CDR2 FQNEAQ. The CDR3 length is 12 residues. The CDR3 sequence is CASSLWDQPQHF. The CDR3 DNA is TGTGCCAGCAGCTTATGGGATCAGCCCCAGCATTTT.

This sequence joins TRBV5-4 and TRBJ2-2; D is unclear. Germline V gene lookup returns CDR1 SGHNT and CDR2 YYREEE (reference sequence). V lost 4 bases to trimming and J lost 4 bases, with 17 bases between them. The length of the CDR3 is 16 residues. CDR3: CASSPFPGDGTGELFF. CDR3 nucleotide sequence: TGTGCCAGCAGCCCTTTCCCAGGTGACGGCACCGGGGAGCTGTTTTTT.

This chain links TRBV5-1 with TRBJ2-1; D not certain. CDR3 length equals 9 residues. Germline V gene sequence: CDR1 SGHRS, CDR2 YFSETQ. The V and J ends lost 3 bases and 15 bases respectively, with 7 bases between them. The CDR3 protein is CASSSLRFF. CDR3 sequence (DNA): TGCGCCAGCAGCTCCCTTCGGTTCTTC.

The chain carries TRBV5-1 and TRBJ1-4; D gene ambiguous. The CDR3 is 14 residues long. The V end lost 4 bases, the J end lost 1 base, and 8 bases lay between the germline ends. CDR1 SGHRS and CDR2 YFSETQ come from the germline V gene. The DNA of the CDR3 is TGCGCCAGCAGCCCGGGGAAAACTAATGAAAAACTGTTTTTT. It specifies CASSPGKTNEKLFF.

The V and J genes are TRBV4-1 and TRBJ1-1; D not certain. The germline V gene has CDR1 MGHRA and CDR2 YSYEKL. There are 14 residues in the CDR3. V was cut by 1 base and J by 8 bases, with 14 bases left in between. The CDR3 nucleotides read TGCGCCAGCAGCCAAGTGGAGGGTCAGACGGAAGCTTTCTTT. Translating it yields CASSQVEGQTEAFF.

In DNA, the CDR3 is TGTGCCAGCAGGCCCGCTACCTCCTACGAGCAGTACTTC. Residues: CASRPATSYEQYF. V is TRBV6-6 and J is TRBJ2-7; no definite D call. With 6 bases removed from V and 0 bases from J, the gap between germline ends came to 9 bases. This CDR3 is 13 amino acids long. CDR1 and CDR2 (germline): MNHNY, SVGAGI (reference sequence).

The chain carries TRBV5-1 and TRBJ2-5; D is uncertain. Trimming stripped 4 bases from V and 5 bases from J, with 18 bases between. There are 15 residues in the CDR3. In germline, CDR1 is SGHRS, CDR2 YFSETQ. The DNA for the CDR3 is TGCGCCAGCAGCCCTAGAACACAAACGGCGGAGACCCAGTACTTC. It is translated as CASSPRTQTAETQYF. Filled out from reference TRBV5-1 and TRBJ2-5, the complete variable domain reads KAGVTQTPRYLIKTRGQQVTLSCSPISGHRSVSWYQQTPGQGLQFLFEYFSETQRNKGNFPGRFSGRQFSNSRSEMNVSTLELGDSALYLCASSPRTQTAETQYFGPGTRLLVL.

This chain connects TRBV4-3 to TRBJ1-4; 7 nucleotides agree with TRBD1. Germline assignment: CDR1 LGHNA and CDR2 YSLEER. The CDR3 consists of 19 residues. V gave up 4 bases and J gave up 8 bases; unmatched junction bases: 22. The CDR3, as DNA: TGCGCCAGCAGCCGTAGACAGGGAAGATTCGCTCCCGGACCGGAAAAACTGTTTTTT. Residues: CASSRRQGRFAPGPEKLFF.

The chain uses TRBV5-6 and TRBJ2-2, with D maybe TRBD2 (5 bases). CDR3 size: 16 residues. Trimming removed 0 bases at V and 1 base at J, with 10 bases between. The germline V gene encodes CDR1 SGHDT and CDR2 YYEEEE. CDR3 DNA: TGTGCCAGCAGCTTGGCCGAGGGCGGGAACACCGGGGAGCTGTTTTTT. Residues: CASSLAEGGNTGELFF.

The chain carries TRBV7-9 and TRBJ2-4; TRBD1 is a possible D gene (5 bases). Germline CDR1 reads SEHNR; CDR2 reads FQNEAQ (reference sequence). Trimming shortened V by 4 bases and J by 1 base, and 17 bases separated the two germline ends. This CDR3 region has 17 residues. The CDR3 coding sequence is TGTGCCAGCAGCTCGTACGTAGGGGCTCGGGCCAAAAACATTCAGTACTTC. It translates to CASSSYVGARAKNIQYF.

The chain recombines TRBV6-5 with TRBJ1-2, with a possible D match to TRBD1 (6 bases). V lost 6 bases to trimming and J lost 8 bases, with 13 bases between them. This CDR3 is built from 12 residues. Per germline, CDR1 MNHEY and CDR2 SVGAGI. The CDR3 loop is CASREQGWGYTF. The CDR3 nucleotides are TGTGCCAGCAGAGAGCAGGGGTGGGGCTACACCTTC.